Shown below are 11 T cell receptor beta chains from a single sample sequenced in a study of shared clonotypes between healthy human individuals. Sequenced by immunoSEQ multiplex PCR; TCRdb stores in-frame clones only, minus some. The sample consists of millions of clones, roughly 92% of them appearing once. Specimen: naive CD4+ T cells sorted from blood. As for subset: CD45RA+ positively selected. The source is a man between 18 and 35 years old in good health.

This chain joins TRBV14 and TRBJ2-2, with a weak D call TRBD2 (6 bases). Germline loops: CDR1 SGHDN, CDR2 FVKESK. V gave up 1 base and J gave up 7 bases, with 13 bases separating them. This CDR3 is 15 amino acids long. The CDR3 loop reads CASSQVVGGIGELFF. CDR3 nucleotides: TGTGCCAGCAGCCAAGTCGTCGGGGGTATCGGGGAGCTGTTTTTT.

The gene calls are TRBV18 and TRBJ2-1; TRBD1 might be the D (5 bases). The CDR3 is made up of 16 amino acids. With 0 bases removed from V and 5 bases from J, the gap between germline ends came to 14 bases. The V gene's germline CDR1 is KGHSH and CDR2 LQKENI. DNA of the CDR3: TGTGCCAGCTCACCACCGACCGCAGGGAACAACAATGAGCAGTTCTTC. Translating it yields CASSPPTAGNNNEQFF.

The rearrangement joins TRBV10-3 to TRBJ1-4; possibly TRBD1 for D (6 bases). Germline V gene lookup returns CDR1 ENHRY and CDR2 SYGVKD. The CDR3 runs to 15 residues. V was clipped by 3 bases and J by 0 bases, with 8 bases between them. The CDR3 loop is CAISDSGATNEKLFF. Written as DNA, the CDR3 is TGTGCCATCAGTGATTCAGGGGCAACTAATGAAAAACTGTTTTTT.

J is TRBJ2-7 and V is TRBV6-6; D is unclear. In germline, CDR1 is MNHNY, CDR2 SVGAGI (reference sequence). The CDR3 runs 14 residues. V was shortened by 4 bases and J by 0 bases, with 10 bases between the two germline ends. CDR3 nucleotides: TGTGCCAGCAGTTTTGACAAAAGCTCCTACGAGCAGTACTTC. Translating gives CASSFDKSSYEQYF.

The table lists this clone with a count of one. The chain couples TRBV5-1 to TRBJ2-3; D possibly uses TRBD1 or TRBD2 (6 bases each). Between the trimmed V and J ends, which lost 4 bases and 2 bases, there was a span of 11 bases. The germline V gene has CDR1 SGHRS and CDR2 YFSETQ. The CDR3 covers 14 residues. CDR3: CASSIGGPTDTQYF. The CDR3 DNA is TGCGCCAGCAGCATCGGGGGCCCCACAGATACGCAGTATTTT. Looking up the rest from reference TRBV5-1 and TRBJ2-3 gives the full variable domain: KAGVTQTPRYLIKTRGQQVTLSCSPISGHRSVSWYQQTPGQGLQFLFEYFSETQRNKGNFPGRFSGRQFSNSRSEMNVSTLELGDSALYLCASSIGGPTDTQYFGPGTRLTVL.

The V gene is TRBV6-1, the J gene TRBJ2-3, with D perhaps matching TRBD2 (6 bases). Trimming stripped 6 bases from V and 0 bases from J, with 13 bases between. Germline V gives CDR1 MNHNS, CDR2 SASEGT. This CDR3 has 15 amino acids. The DNA of the CDR3 is TGTGCCAGCAGATTTAGCGGAACCAGCACAGATACGCAGTATTTT. It specifies CASRFSGTSTDTQYF.

This chain uses TRBV5-5 with TRBJ1-2; tentatively, D is TRBD1 (6 bases). Germline V gene lookup returns CDR1 SGHKS and CDR2 YYEKEE (reference sequence). Trimming stripped 0 bases from V and 3 bases from J, with 15 bases between. This CDR3 contains 16 residues. The CDR3 DNA reads as TGTGCCAGCAGCTTGGTGCCGACAGGTTACTACTATGGCTACACCTTC. Translated: CASSLVPTGYYYGYTF. The whole variable domain, remainder taken from reference TRBV5-5 and TRBJ1-2, is DAGVTQSPTHLIKTRGQQVTLRCSPISGHKSVSWYQQVLGQGPQFIFQYYEKEERGRGNFPDRFSARQFPNYSSELNVNALLLGDSALYLCASSLVPTGYYYGYTFGSGTRLTVV.

V is TRBV5-1 and J is TRBJ1-1; 8 bases are shared with TRBD1. J lost 4 bases, V lost 4 bases, and 6 bases had no gene match. CDR1 and CDR2 (germline): SGHRS, YFSETQ. CDR3 length: 14 residues. CDR3 nucleotide sequence: TGCGCCAGCAGCCAGCAGGGGGCTATCACTGAAGCTTTCTTT. Encoded protein: CASSQQGAITEAFF.

This chain uses TRBV5-4 with TRBJ2-3; 9 nucleotides match TRBD2. The CDR3 extends over 18 amino acids. The germline gives CDR1 SGHNT, CDR2 YYREEE (reference sequence). V lost 1 base, J lost 0 bases, and 9 bases stayed unmatched. As DNA, the CDR3 is TGTGCCAGCAGCTTGCTCGCCTTTAGCGGGGGAAGCACAGATACGCAGTATTTT. It encodes CASSLLAFSGGSTDTQYF.

This CDR3 is CASSLVGAGVINEQFF. The CDR3 DNA reads TGTGCCAGCAGCTTAGTCGGAGCGGGAGTGATAAATGAGCAGTTCTTC. This chain joins TRBV11-2 and TRBJ2-1; 8 bases agree with TRBD2. The V gene end was trimmed by 1 base and the J gene end by 7 bases; junction bases not matched to a gene: 9. The germline V gene encodes CDR1 SGHAT and CDR2 FQNNGV. CDR3 length: 16 amino acids.

The chain is built from TRBV28 and TRBJ2-5; 7 positions match TRBD1. The CDR3 consists of 13 residues. Per germline, CDR1 MDHEN and CDR2 SYDVKM. Trimming at V came to 8 bases and at J to 4 bases, leaving 7 bases not matched to a gene. This CDR3 is CASAQGDGETQYF. CDR3 nucleotide sequence: TGTGCCAGCGCCCAGGGGGATGGAGAGACCCAGTACTTC.